This T cell receptor (beta chain) was retrieved from a study of T cells expressing NK-cell markers. Study background: TCR beta repertoires came from sorted CD3+CD56+NKG2C+, CD3+CD56+NKG2C- and CD3+CD56-NKG2C+ T cells. HCMV serostatus: most of the eight sequenced donors positive, one negative.

Making the TCR beta cDNA relied on 5'RACE template switching with UMIs. Following a re-call of the 5' RACE reads, TCRdb has one entry per CDR3 protein and lacks DNA. The table for this sample gives roughly 110,000 distinct CDR3 sequences. This CDR3 comprises 15 residues. Germline V gene data show CDR1 as MGHRA and CDR2 as YSYEKL. General observations from the study: Expanded NKG2C+ T cell clones had unclear HCMV specificity.

Remarks on this clonotype: Its specificity is unknown.

The receptor comes from a woman aged 18 to 75 in good health. Input material: blood T cells: a sorted CD56 or NKG2C T cell subset, CD4+ or CD8+ T cells, or bulk PBMC T cells (not recorded which). The chain employs TRBV4-1 and TRBJ2-5. The CDR3 region is CASSQDPGQQETQYF.